This record looks at one T cell receptor beta chain sequence and its context. This table comes from immunoSEQ multiplex PCR, and its TCRdb copy is limited to in-frame clones, with some not included. Of some 290,000 clones in the sample, approximately 91% were seen once. The source of the sample is a study of blood T cell repertoires in COVID-19. Grouping used clinical history reported by participants in a survey and questionnaire. The germline V gene has CDR1 SGHNT and CDR2 YENEEA. J gave up 4 bases and V 5 bases, and 7 bases lay outside the gene matches. The CDR3 extends over 15 amino acids. This receptor was obtained from a woman in her 40s with acute COVID-19. The sample taken for sequencing was PBMCs or T cells enriched from blood (not recorded which). The chain couples TRBV11-3 to TRBJ1-2; TRBD1 aligns across 10 bases. The CDR3 DNA sequence: TGTGCCAGCAGCGGAAGGACAGGGGGTTCCTATGGCTACACCTTC. Encoded protein: CASSGRTGGSYGYTF.